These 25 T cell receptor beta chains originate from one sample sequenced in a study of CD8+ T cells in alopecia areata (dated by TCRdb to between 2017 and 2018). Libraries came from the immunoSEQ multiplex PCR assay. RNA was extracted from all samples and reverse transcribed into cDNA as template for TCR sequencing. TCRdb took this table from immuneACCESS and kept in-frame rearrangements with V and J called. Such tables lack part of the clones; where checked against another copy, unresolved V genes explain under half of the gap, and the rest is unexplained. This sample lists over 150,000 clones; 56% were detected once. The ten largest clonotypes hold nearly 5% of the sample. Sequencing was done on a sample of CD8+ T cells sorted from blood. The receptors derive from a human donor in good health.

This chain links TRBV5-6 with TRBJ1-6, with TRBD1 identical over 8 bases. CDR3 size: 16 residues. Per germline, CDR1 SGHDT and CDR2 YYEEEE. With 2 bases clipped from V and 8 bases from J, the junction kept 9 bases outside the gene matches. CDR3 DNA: TGTGCCAGCAGCTTTAATGGACAGGGACAACATTCACCCCTCCACTTT. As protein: CASSFNGQGQHSPLHF.

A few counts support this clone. CDR3 bases: TGTGCCAGCAGTTTCTCGGGACTCGGCGAGCAGTACTTC. Translated: CASSFSGLGEQYF. This chain uses TRBV27 with TRBJ2-7, with D tentatively TRBD2 (6 bases). Trimming shortened V by 3 bases and J by 6 bases, and 12 bases separated the two germline ends. The CDR3 is 13 amino acids. Germline V lookup: CDR1 MNHEY, CDR2 SMNVEV (reference sequence).

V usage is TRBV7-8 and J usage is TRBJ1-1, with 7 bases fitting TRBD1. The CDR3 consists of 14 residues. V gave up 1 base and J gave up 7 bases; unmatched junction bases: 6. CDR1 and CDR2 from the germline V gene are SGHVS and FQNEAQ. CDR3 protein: CASSLVDRRDEAFF. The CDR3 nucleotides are TGTGCCAGCAGCTTAGTGGACAGGCGAGATGAAGCTTTCTTT.

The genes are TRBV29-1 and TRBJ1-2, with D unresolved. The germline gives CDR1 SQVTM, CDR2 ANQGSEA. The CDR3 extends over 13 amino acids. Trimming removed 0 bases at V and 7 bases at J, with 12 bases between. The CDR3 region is CSVEETGGIGYTF. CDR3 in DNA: TGCAGCGTTGAAGAAACGGGCGGGATTGGCTACACCTTC.

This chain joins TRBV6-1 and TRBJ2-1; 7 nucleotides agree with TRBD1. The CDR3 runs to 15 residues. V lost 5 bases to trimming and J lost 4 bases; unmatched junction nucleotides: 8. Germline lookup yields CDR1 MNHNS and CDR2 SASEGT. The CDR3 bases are TGTGCCAGCAGTCCTACGGGACAGCTTTACAATGAGCAGTTCTTC. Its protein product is CASSPTGQLYNEQFF.

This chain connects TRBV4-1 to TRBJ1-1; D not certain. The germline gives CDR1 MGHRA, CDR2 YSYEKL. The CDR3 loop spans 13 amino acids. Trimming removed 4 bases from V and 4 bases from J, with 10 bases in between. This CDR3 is CASSPMVGTEAFF. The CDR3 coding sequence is TGCGCCAGCAGCCCAATGGTGGGCACTGAAGCTTTCTTT.

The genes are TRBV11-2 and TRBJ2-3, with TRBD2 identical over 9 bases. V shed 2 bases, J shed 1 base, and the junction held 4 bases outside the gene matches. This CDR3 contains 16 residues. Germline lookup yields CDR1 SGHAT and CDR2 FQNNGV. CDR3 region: CASSLKRTSGTDTQYF. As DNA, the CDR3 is TGTGCCAGCAGCTTAAAAAGGACTAGCGGCACAGATACGCAGTATTTT. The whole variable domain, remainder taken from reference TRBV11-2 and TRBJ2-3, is EAGVAQSPRYKIIEKRQSVAFWCNPISGHATLYWYQQILGQGPKLLIQFQNNGVVDDSQLPKDRFSAERLKGVDSTLKIQPAKLEDSAVYLCASSLKRTSGTDTQYFGPGTRLTVL.

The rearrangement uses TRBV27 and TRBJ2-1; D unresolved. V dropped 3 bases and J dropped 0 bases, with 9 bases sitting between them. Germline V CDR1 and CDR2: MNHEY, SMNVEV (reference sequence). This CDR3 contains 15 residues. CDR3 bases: TGTGCCAGCAGTTTTGGGGTCGGCTCCTACAATGAGCAGTTCTTC. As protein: CASSFGVGSYNEQFF.

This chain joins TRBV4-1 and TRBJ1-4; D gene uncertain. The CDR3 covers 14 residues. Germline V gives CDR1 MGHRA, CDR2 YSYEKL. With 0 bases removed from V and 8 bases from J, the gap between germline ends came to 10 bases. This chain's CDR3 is CASSQDRHGEKLFF. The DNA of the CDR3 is TGCGCCAGCAGCCAAGATCGACATGGCGAAAAACTGTTTTTT.

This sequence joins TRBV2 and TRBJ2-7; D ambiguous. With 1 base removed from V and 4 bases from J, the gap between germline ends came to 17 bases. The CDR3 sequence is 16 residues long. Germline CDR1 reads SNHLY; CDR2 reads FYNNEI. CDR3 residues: CASSEVGRSIGYEQYF. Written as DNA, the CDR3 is TGTGCCAGCAGTGAAGTGGGCAGGAGTATAGGTTACGAGCAGTACTTC.

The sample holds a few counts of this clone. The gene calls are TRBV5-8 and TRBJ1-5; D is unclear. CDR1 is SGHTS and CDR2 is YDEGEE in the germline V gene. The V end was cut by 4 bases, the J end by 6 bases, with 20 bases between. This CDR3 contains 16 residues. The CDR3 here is CASSPLPATAGQPQHF. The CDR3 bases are TGTGCCAGCAGCCCCCTTCCCGCCACTGCTGGTCAGCCCCAGCATTTT.

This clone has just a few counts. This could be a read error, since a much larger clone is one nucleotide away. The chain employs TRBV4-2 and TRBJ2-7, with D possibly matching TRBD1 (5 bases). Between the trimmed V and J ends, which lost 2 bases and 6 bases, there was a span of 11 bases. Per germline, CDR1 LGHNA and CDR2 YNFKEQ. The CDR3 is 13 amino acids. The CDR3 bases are TGTGCCAGCAGCCAAACCGGACACATCGAGCAGTACTTC. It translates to CASSQTGHIEQYF.

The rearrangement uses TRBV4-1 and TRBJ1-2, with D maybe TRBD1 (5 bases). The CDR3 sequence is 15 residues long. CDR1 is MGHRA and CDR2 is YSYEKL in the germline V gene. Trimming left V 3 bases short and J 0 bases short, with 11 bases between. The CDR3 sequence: CASSQTTETNYGYTF. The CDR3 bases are TGCGCCAGCAGCCAGACGACAGAGACTAACTATGGCTACACCTTC.

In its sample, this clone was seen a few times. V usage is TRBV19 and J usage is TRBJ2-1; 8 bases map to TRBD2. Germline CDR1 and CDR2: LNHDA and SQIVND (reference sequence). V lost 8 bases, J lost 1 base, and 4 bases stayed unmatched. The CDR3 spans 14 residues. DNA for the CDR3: TGTGCCAGTGGCGGGGGGTGGTCCTACAATGAGCAGTTCTTC. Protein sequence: CASGGGWSYNEQFF.

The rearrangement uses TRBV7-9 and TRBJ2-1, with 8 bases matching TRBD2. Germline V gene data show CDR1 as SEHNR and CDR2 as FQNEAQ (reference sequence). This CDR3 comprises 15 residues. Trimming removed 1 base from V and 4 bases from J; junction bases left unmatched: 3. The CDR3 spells CASSLDSGEYNEQFF. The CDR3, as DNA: TGTGCCAGCAGCTTAGATAGCGGGGAATACAATGAGCAGTTCTTC.

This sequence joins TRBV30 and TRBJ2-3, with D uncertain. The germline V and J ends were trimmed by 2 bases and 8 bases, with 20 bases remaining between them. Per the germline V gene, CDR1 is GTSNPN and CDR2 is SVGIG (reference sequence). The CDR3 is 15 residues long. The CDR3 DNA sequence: TGTGCCTGGAGTTTGGCCGGGCAATCACAGATTACGCAGTATTTT. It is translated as CAWSLAGQSQITQYF.

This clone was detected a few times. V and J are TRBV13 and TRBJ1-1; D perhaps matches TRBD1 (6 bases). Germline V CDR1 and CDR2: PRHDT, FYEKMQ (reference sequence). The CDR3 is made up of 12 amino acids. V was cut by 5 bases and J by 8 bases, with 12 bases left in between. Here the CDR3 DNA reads TGTGCCAGCAGCGTCGAAACAGGGGAAGCTTTCTTT. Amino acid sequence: CASSVETGEAFF.

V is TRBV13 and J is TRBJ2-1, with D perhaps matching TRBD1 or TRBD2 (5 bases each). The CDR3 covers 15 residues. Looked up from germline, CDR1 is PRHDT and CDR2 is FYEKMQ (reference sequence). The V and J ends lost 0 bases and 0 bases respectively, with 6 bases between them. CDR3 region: CASSLGGTSYNEQFF. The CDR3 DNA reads TGTGCCAGCAGCTTAGGTGGGACCTCCTACAATGAGCAGTTCTTC.

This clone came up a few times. The CDR3 DNA sequence: TGTGCCAGCAGTTCGGTATACGAAGAGGAAAGTGAAAAACTGTTTTTT. Translated: CASSSVYEEESEKLFF. The rearrangement joins TRBV6-6 to TRBJ1-4, with D unresolved. With 4 bases removed from V and 7 bases from J, the gap between germline ends came to 19 bases. The CDR3 runs to 16 residues. CDR1 is MNHNY, CDR2 SVGAGI, per germline (reference sequence).

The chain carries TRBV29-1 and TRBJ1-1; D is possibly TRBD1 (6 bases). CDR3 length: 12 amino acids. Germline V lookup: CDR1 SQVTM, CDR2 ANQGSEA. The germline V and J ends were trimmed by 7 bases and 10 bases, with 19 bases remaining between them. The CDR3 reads CSAAGTPPGAFF. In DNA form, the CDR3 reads TGCAGCGCGGCCGGGACACCCCCCGGAGCTTTCTTT. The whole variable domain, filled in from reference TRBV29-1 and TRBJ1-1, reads SAVISQKPSRDICQRGTSLTIQCQVDSQVTMMFWYRQQPGQSLTLIATANQGSEATYESGFVIDKFPISRPNLTFSTLTVSNMSPEDSSIYLCSAAGTPPGAFFGQGTRLTVV.

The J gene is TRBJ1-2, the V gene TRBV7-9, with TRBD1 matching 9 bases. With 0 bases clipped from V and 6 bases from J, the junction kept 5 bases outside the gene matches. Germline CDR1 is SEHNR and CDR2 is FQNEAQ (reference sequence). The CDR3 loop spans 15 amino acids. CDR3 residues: CASSLAVTGGDGYTF. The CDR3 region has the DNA TGTGCCAGCAGCTTAGCGGTGACAGGGGGAGATGGCTACACCTTC.

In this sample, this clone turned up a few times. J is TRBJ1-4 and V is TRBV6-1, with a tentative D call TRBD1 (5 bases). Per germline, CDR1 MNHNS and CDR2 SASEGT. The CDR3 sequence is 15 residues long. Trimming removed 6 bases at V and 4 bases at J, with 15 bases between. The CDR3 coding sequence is TGTGCCAGCAGCCCCACCCCGGGGGGTAATGAAAAACTGTTTTTT. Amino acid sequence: CASSPTPGGNEKLFF.

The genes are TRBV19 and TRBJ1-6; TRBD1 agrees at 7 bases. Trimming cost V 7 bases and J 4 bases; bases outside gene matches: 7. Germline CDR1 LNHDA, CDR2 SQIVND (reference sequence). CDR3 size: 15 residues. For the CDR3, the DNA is TGTGCCAGTAATGGGGAGGGGGCTTATAATTCACCCCTCCACTTT. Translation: CASNGEGAYNSPLHF.

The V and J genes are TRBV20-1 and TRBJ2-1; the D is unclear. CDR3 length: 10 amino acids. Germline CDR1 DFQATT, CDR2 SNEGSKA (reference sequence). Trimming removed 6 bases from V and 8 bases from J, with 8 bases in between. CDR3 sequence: CSASWDEQFF. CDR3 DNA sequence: TGCAGTGCCAGTTGGGATGAGCAGTTCTTC.

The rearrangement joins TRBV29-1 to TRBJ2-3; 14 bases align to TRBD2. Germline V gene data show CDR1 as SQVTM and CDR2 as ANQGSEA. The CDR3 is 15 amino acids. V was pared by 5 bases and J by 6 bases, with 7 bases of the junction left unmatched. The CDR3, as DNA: TGCAGCGTTTCAAGGACTAGCGGGGGGTTGGATACGCAGTATTTT. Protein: CSVSRTSGGLDTQYF.